The entry below gives a single T cell receptor (beta chain) sequence along with its context. Seattle's enrolled individuals joined amid active infection and were then monitored longitudinally. Using immunoSEQ multiplex PCR, the repertoire was profiled, and TCRdb retains in-frame clones only, with some absent. The data contain 250,000 to 300,000 clones, 80% to 90% of them singletons. The data stem from a study of blood T cell repertoires in COVID-19. About the research overall: Samples representing acute and convalescent COVID-19 were sourced from the United States, Italy and Spain.

CDR1 and CDR2 (germline): GTSNPN, SVGIG (reference sequence). CDR3 length equals 17 residues. The trim removed 2 bases at V and 5 bases at J, leaving 11 bases unmatched. Sequenced: peripheral blood. This chain joins TRBV30 and TRBJ2-1, with 11 bases lining up with TRBD2. This TCR derives from a woman aged 70-85 years with COVID-19, enrolled during active disease. The CDR3 spells CAWSPLTSGRIDNEQFF. CDR3 bases: TGTGCCTGGAGTCCCCTTACTAGCGGGAGAATAGACAATGAGCAGTTCTTC.